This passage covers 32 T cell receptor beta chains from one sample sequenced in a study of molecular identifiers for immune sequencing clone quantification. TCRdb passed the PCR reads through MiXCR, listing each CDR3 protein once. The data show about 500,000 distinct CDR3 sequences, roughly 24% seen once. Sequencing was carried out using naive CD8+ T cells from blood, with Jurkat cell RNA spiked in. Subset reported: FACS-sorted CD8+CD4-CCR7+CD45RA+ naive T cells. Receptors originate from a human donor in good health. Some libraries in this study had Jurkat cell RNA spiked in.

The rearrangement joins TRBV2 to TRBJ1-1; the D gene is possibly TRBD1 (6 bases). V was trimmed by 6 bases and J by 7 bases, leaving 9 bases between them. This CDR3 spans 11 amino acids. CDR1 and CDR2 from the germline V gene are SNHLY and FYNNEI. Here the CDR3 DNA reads TGTGCCAGCAGCCCACAGGGTGAAGCTTTCTTT. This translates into CASSPQGEAFF.

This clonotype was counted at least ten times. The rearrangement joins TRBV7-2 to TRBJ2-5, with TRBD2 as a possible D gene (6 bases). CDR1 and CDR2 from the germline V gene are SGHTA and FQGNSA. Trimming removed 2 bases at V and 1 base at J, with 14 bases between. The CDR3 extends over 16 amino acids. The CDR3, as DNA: TGTGCCAGCAGCTTATACGCTAGCGCAATCCAAGAGACCCAGTACTTC. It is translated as CASSLYASAIQETQYF. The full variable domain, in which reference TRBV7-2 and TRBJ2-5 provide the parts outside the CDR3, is GAGVSQSPSNKVTEKGKDVELRCDPISGHTALYWYRQSLGQGLEFLIYFQGNSAPDKSGLPSDRFSAERTGGSVSTLTIQRTQQEDSAVYLCASSLYASAIQETQYFGPGTRLLVL.

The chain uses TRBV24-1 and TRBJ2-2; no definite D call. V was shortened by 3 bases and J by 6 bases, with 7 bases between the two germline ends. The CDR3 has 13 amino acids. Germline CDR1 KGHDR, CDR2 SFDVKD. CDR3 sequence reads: CATSDRVAGELFF. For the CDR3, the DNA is TGTGCCACCAGTGATCGCGTCGCCGGGGAGCTGTTTTTT.

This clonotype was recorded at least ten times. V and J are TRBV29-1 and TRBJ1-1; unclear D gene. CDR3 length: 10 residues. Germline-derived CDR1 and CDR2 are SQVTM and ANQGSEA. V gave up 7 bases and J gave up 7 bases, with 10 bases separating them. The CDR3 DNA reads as TGCAGCGCTCTCTACCGTGAAGCTTTCTTT. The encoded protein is CSALYREAFF.

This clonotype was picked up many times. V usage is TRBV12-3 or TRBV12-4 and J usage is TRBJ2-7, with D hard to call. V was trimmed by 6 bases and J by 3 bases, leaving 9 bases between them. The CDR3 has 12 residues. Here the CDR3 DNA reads TGTGCCAGCAGCCCTCAATACTACGAGCAGTACTTC. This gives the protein CASSPQYYEQYF.

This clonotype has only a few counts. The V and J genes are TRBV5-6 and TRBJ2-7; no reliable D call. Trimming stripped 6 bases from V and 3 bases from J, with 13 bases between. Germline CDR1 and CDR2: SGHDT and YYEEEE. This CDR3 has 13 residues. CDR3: CASNPRQDYEQYF. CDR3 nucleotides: TGTGCCAGCAACCCGAGGCAGGACTACGAGCAGTACTTC.

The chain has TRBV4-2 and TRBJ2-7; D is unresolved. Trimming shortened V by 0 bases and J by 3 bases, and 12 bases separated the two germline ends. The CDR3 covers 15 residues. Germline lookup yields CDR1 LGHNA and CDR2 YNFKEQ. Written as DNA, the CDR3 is TGTGCCAGCAGCCAAGAGATGAGTGCGAACTACGAGCAGTACTTC. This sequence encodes CASSQEMSANYEQYF.

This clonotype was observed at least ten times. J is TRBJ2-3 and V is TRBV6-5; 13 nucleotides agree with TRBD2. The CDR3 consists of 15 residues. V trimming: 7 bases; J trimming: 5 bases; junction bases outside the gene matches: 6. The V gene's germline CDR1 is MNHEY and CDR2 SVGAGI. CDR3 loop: CASNPGLAGRDTQYF. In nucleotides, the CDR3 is TGTGCCAGCAATCCGGGACTAGCGGGGAGAGATACGCAGTATTTT.

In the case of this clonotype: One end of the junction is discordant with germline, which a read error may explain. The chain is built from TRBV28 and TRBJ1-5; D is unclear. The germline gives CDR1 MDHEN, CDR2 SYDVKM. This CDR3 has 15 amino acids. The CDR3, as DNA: TGTGCGAGCAGTTCGACCCCCGGGGGCAATCAGCCCCAGCATTTT. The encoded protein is CASSSTPGGNQPQHF. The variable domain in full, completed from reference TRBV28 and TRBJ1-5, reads DVKVTQSSRYLVKRTGEKVFLECVQDMDHENMFWYRQDPGLGLRLIYFSYDVKMKEKGDIPEGYSVSREKKERFSLILESASTNQTSMYLCASSSTPGGNQPQHFGDGTRLSIL.

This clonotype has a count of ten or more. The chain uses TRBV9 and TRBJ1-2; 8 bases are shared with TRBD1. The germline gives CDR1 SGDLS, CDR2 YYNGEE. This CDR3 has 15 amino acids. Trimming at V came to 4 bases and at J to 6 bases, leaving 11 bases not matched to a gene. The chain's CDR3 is CASSLRQGSVHGYTF. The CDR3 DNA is TGTGCCAGCAGCCTAAGACAGGGGTCGGTCCATGGCTACACCTTC.

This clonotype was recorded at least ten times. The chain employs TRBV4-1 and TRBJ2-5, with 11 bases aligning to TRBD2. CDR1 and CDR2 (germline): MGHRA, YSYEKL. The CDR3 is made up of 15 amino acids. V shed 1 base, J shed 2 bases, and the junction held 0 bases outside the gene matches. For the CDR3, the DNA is TGCGCCAGCAGCCAAGGGACTAGCGGGCAAGAGACCCAGTACTTC. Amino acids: CASSQGTSGQETQYF.

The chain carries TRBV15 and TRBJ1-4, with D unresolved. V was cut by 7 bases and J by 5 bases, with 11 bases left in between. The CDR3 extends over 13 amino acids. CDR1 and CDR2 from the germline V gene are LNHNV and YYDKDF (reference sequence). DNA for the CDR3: TGTGCCACCAACCTGCGGACGAATGAAAAACTGTTTTTT. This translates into CATNLRTNEKLFF.

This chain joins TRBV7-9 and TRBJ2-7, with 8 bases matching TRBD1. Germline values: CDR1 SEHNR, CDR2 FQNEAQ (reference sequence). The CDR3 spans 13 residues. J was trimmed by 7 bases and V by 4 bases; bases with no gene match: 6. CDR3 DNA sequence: TGTGCCAGCAGCTATGGGGGACAGGAGGAGCAGTACTTC. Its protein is CASSYGGQEEQYF.

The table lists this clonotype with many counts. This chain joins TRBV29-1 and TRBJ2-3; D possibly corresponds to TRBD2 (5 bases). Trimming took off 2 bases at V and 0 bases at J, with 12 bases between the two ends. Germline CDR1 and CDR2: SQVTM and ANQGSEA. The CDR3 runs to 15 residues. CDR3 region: CSVERAVTSTDTQYF. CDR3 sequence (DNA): TGCAGCGTTGAAAGAGCGGTAACTAGCACAGATACGCAGTATTTT.

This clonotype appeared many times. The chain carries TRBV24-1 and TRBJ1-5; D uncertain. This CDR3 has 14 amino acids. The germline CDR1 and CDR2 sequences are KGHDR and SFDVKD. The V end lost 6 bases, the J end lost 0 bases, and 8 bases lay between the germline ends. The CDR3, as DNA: TGTGCCACCAGTTCTGCGAATAGCAATCAGCCCCAGCATTTT. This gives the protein CATSSANSNQPQHF.

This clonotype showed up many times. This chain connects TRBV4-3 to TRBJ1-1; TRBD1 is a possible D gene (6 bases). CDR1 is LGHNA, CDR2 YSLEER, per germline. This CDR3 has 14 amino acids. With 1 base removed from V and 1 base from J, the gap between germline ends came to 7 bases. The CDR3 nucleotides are TGCGCCAGCAGCCAAGTACAGGGGAACACTGAAGCTTTCTTT. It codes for CASSQVQGNTEAFF.

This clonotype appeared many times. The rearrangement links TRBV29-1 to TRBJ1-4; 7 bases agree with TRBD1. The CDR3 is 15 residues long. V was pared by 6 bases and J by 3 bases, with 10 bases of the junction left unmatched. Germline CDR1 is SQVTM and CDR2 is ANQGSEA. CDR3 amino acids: CSVTGADLANEKLFF. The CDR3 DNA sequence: TGCAGCGTAACAGGGGCGGATTTGGCTAATGAAAAACTGTTTTTT. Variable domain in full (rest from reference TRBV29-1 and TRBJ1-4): SAVISQKPSRDICQRGTSLTIQCQVDSQVTMMFWYRQQPGQSLTLIATANQGSEATYESGFVIDKFPISRPNLTFSTLTVSNMSPEDSSIYLCSVTGADLANEKLFFGSGTQLSVL.

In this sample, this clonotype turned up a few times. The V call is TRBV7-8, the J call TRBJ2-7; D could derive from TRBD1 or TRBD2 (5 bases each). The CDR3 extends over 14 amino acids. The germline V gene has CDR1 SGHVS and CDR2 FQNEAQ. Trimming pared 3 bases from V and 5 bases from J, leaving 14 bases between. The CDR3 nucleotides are TGTGCCAGCAGCTTCAGGGTTACAGCGGACGAGCAGTACTTC. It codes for CASSFRVTADEQYF.

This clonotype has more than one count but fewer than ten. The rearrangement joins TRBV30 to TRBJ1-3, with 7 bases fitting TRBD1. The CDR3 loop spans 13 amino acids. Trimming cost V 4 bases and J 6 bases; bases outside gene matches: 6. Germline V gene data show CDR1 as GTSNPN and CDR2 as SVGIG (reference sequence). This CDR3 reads CAWTRQGENTIYF. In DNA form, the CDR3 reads TGTGCCTGGACCAGACAGGGTGAAAACACCATATATTTT.

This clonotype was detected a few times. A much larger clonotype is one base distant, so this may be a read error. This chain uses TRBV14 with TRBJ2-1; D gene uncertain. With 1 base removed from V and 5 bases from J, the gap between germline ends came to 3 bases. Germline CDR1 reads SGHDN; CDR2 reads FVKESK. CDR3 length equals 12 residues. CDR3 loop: CASSQGDNEQFF. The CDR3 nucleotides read TGTGCCAGCAGCCAAGGGGACAATGAGCAGTTCTTC. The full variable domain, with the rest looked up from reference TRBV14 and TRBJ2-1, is EAGVTQFPSHSVIEKGQTVTLRCDPISGHDNLYWYRRVMGKEIKFLLHFVKESKQDESGMPNNRFLAERTGGTYSTLKVQPAELEDSGVYFCASSQGDNEQFFGPGTRLTVL.

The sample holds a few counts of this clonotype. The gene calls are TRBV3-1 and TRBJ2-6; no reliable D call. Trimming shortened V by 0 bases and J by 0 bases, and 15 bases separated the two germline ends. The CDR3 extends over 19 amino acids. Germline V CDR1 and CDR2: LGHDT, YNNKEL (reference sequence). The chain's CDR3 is CASSQDTPTENSGANVLTF. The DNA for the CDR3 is TGTGCCAGCAGCCAAGATACCCCAACCGAAAACTCTGGGGCCAACGTCCTGACTTTC.

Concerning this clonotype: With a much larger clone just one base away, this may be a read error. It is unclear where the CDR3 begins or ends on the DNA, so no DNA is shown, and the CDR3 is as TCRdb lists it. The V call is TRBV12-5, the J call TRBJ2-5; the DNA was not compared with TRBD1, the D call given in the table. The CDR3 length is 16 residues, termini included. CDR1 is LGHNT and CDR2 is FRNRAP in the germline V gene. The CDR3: CASGLLSLDILGTQYF.

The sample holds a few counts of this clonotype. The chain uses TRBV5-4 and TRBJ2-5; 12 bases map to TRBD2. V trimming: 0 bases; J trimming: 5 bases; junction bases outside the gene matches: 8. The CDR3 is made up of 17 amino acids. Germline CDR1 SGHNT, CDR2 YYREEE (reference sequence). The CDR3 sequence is CASSLDGLAGISETQYF. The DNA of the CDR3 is TGTGCCAGCAGCTTGGACGGACTAGCGGGGATCAGTGAGACCCAGTACTTC.

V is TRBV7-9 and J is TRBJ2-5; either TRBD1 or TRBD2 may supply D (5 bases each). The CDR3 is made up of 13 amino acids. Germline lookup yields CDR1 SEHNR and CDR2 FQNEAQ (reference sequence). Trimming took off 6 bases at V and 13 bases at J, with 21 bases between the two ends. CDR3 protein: CASSSGDQEIPYF. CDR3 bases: TGTGCCAGCAGTTCCGGGGACCAAGAGATCCCGTACTTC.

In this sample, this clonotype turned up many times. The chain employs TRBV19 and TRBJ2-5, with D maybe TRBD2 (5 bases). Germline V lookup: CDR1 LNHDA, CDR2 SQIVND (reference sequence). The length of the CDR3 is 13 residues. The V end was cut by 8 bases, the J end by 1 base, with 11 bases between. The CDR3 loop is CASRGRAQETQYF. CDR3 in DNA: TGTGCCAGTCGCGGGCGAGCCCAAGAGACCCAGTACTTC.

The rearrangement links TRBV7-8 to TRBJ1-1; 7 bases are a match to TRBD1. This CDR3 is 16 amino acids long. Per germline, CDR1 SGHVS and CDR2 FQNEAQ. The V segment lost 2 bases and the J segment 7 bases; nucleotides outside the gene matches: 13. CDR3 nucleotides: TGTGCCAGCAGCTTACACCCGGGACAGAGCACTGTTGAAGCTTTCTTT. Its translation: CASSLHPGQSTVEAFF.

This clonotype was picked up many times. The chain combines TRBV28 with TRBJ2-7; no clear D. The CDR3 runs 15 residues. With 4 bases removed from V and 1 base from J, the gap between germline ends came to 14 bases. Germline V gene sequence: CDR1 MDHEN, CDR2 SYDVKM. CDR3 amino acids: CASSSSGPPSYEQYF. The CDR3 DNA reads TGTGCCAGCAGTTCGTCCGGGCCGCCTTCCTACGAGCAGTACTTC.

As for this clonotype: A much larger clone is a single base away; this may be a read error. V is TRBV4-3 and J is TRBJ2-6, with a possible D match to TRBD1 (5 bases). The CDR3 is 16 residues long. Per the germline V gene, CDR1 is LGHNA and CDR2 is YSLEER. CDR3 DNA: TGCGCCAGCAGCCAAGATCGGTGGTCTGGGGCCTACGTCCTGACTTTC. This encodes CASSQDRWSGAYVLTF.

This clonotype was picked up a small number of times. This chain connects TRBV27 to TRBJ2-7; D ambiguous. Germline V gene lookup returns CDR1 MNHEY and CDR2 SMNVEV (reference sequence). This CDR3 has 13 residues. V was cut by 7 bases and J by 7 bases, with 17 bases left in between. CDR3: CASKRADSPEQYF. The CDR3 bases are TGTGCCAGCAAACGGGCGGATTCCCCGGAGCAGTACTTC.

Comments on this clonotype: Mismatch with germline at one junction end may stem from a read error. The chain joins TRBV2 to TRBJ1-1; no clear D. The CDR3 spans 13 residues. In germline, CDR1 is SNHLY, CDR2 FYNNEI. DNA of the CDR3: TGTGCCAGCATCACACCGTTGAACACTGAAGCTCTCTTT. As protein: CASITPLNTEALF.

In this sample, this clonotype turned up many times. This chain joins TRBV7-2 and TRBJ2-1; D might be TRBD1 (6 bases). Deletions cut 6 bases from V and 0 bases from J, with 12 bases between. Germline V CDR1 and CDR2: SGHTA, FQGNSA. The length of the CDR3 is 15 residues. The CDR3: CASSHDRSSYNEQFF. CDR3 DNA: TGTGCCAGCAGTCACGACAGGAGCTCCTACAATGAGCAGTTCTTC.

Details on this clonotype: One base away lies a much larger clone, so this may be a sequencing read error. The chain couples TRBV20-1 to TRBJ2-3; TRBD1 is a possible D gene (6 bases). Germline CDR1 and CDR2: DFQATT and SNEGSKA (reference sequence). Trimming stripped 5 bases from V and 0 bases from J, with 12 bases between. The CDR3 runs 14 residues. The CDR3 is CSAPGRGSTDTQYF. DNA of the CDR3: TGCAGTGCTCCGGGCAGGGGAAGCACAGATACGCAGTATTTT.